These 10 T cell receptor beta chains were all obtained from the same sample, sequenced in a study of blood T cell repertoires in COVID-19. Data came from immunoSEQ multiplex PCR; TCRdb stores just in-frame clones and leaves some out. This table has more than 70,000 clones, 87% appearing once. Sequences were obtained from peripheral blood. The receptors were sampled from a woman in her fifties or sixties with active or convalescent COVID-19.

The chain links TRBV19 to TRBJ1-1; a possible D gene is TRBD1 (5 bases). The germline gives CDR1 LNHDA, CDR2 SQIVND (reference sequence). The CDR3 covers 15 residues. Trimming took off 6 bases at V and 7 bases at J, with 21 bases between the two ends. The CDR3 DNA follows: TGTGCCAGTAGGGACACAGGCCCCCAGGAGGGTGAAGCTTTCTTT. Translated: CASRDTGPQEGEAFF.

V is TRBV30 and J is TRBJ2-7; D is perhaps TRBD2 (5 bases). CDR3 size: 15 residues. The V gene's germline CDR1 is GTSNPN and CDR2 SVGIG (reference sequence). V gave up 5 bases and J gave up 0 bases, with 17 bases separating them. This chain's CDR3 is CAWPEDGISSYEQYF. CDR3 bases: TGTGCCTGGCCGGAGGACGGTATCAGCTCCTACGAGCAGTACTTC.

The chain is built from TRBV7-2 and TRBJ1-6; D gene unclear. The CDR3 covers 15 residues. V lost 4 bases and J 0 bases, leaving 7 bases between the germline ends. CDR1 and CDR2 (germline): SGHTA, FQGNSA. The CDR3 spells CASSSGSSYNSPLHF. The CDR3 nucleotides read TGTGCCAGCAGCTCTGGGAGCTCCTATAATTCACCCCTCCACTTT.

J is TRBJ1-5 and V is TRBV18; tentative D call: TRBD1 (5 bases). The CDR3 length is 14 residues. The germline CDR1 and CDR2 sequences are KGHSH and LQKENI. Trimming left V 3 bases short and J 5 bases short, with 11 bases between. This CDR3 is CASSPLTEDQPQHF. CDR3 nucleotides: TGTGCCAGCTCACCTTTGACAGAGGATCAGCCCCAGCATTTT.

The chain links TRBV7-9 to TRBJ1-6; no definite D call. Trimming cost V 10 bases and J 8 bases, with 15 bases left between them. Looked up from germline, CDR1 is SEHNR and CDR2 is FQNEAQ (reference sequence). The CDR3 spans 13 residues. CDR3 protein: CATRAERDSPLHF. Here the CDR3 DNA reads TGTGCCACTAGGGCGGAGAGGGATTCACCCCTCCACTTT.

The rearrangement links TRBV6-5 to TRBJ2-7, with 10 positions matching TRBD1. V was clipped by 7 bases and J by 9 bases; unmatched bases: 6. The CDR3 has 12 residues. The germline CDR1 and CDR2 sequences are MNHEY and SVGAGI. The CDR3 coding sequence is TGTGCCAGCAATGGACAGGGGGATGTGCAGTACTTC. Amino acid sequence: CASNGQGDVQYF.

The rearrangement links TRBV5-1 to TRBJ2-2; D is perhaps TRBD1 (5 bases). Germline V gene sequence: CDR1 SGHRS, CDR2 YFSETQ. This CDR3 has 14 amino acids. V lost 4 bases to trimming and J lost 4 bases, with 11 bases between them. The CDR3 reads CASSETQGTGELFF. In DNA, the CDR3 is TGCGCCAGCAGCGAGACGCAGGGCACCGGGGAGCTGTTTTTT.

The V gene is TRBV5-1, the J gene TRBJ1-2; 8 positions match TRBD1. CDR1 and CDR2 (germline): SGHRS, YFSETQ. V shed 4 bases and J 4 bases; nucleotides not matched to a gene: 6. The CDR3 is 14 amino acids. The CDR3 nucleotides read TGCGCCAGCAGCGCGGACAGGGATGGCTATGGCTACACCTTC. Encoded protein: CASSADRDGYGYTF.

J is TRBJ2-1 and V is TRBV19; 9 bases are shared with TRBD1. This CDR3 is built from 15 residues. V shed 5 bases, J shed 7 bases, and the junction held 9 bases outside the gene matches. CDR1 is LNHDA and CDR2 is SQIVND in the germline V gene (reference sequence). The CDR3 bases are TGTGCCAGTAGTCCAACAGGGGGCCGAGAGAATGAGCAGTTCTTC. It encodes CASSPTGGRENEQFF.

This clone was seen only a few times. CDR3 loop: CASSLPGTSNTGELFF. Here the CDR3 DNA reads TGTGCCAGCAGCTTACCCGGGACTTCGAACACCGGGGAGCTGTTTTTT. This rearrangement joins TRBV7-8 to TRBJ2-2; tentative D call: TRBD2 (6 bases). The CDR3 sequence is 16 residues long. The V and J ends lost 2 bases and 0 bases respectively, with 10 bases between them. From germline, CDR1 is SGHVS and CDR2 FQNEAQ.